This T cell receptor beta chain was sequenced during a study of blood T cell repertoires in COVID-19. Here immunoSEQ multiplex PCR was the method, and the copy in TCRdb shows in-frame clones only, minus some. In the table there are 45,000 to 70,000 clones, less than 85% of which are singletons. The origin of this receptor is a woman in her fifties or sixties with active or convalescent COVID-19. The sequenced material came from peripheral blood.

CDR3 protein: CSATDRYNEQFF. The CDR3, as DNA: TGCAGTGCTACTGACAGATACAATGAGCAGTTCTTC. This chain connects TRBV20-1 to TRBJ2-1; tentative D call: TRBD1 (5 bases). From germline, CDR1 is DFQATT and CDR2 SNEGSKA (reference sequence). The germline V and J ends were trimmed by 4 bases and 4 bases, with 8 bases remaining between them. The CDR3 has 12 amino acids.